This paragraph covers one T cell receptor beta chain sequence. Generated by immunoSEQ multiplex PCR, the TCRdb table keeps only in-frame clones and is missing some. This table has approximately 100,000 clones, 84% appearing once. This specimen belongs to a study of blood T cell repertoires in COVID-19. The overall study: PBMCs, B-cell-depleted T cells, or T cells provided the cDNA or gDNA that made up the material.

This clonotype was obtained from a human donor in a cohort sampled during active or convalescent COVID-19. Sequencing used peripheral blood.

The CDR3, as DNA: TGTGCCAGCAGCTTTGACAGGGGGTCAGCCAAAAACATTCAGTACTTC. This gives the protein CASSFDRGSAKNIQYF. The rearrangement links TRBV5-4 to TRBJ2-4; 9 nucleotides match TRBD1. Germline lookup yields CDR1 SGHNT and CDR2 YYREEE (reference sequence). Trimming removed 2 bases from V and 0 bases from J; junction bases left unmatched: 3. This CDR3 comprises 16 residues.